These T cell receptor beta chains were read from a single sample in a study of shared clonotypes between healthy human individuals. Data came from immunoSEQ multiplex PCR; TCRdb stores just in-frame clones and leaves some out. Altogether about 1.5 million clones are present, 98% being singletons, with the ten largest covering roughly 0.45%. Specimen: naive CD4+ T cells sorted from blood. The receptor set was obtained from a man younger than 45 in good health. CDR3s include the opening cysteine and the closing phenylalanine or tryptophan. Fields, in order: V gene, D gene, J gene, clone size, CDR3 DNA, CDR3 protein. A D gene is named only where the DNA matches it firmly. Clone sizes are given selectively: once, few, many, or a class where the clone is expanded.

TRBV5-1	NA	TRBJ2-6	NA	TGCGCCAGCAGGCCTGGAGGGTTCTCTGGGGCCAACGTCCTGACTTTC	CASRPGGFSGANVLTF
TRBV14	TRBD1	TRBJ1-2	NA	TGTGCCAGTAACAGGGGAGTTAACTATGGCTACACCTTC	CASNRGVNYGYTF
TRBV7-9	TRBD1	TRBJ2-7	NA	TGTGCCAGCAGCTGGACAGGGGACTCCTACGAGCAGTACTTC	CASSWTGDSYEQYF
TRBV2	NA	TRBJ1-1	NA	TGTGCCAGCAGCCCAACAGAATTGAACACTGAAGCTTTCTTT	CASSPTELNTEAFF
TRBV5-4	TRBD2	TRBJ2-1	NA	TGTGCCAGCAGCCTGGCCGGACTAGCGACCAATGAGCAGTTCTTC	CASSLAGLATNEQFF
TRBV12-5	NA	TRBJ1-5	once	TGTGCTAGTGGTCCGCTCTGGGAGGGGCGAAATCAGCCCCAGCATTTT	CASGPLWEGRNQPQHF
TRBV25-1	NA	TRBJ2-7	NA	TGTGCATCGGGGGTTTCATACGAGCAGTACTTC	CASGVSYEQYF
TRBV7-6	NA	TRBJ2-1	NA	TGTGCCAGCAGCTTAACGGATTACAATGAGCAGTTCTTC	CASSLTDYNEQFF
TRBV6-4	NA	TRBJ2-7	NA	TGTGCCAGCAGGGGTAAGCAGTACTTC	CASRGKQYF
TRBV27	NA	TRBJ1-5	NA	TGTGCCAGCCATACGGGACGGGACAATCAGCCCCAGCATTTT	CASHTGRDNQPQHF
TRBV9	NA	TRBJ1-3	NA	TGTGCCAGCAGCGTAGCCGGAAACACCATATATTTT	CASSVAGNTIYF
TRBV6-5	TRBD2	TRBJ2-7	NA	TGTGCCAGCAGTTCCGTGGGAGGGCCCTACGAGCAGTACTTC	CASSSVGGPYEQYF
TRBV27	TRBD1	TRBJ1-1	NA	TGTGCCAGCAGTATGGGACAGGGGACCTTGAACACTGAAGCTTTCTTT	CASSMGQGTLNTEAFF
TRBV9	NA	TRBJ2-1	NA	TGTGCCAGCAGCGTAGACAGGGTCAATGAGCAGTTCTTC	CASSVDRVNEQFF
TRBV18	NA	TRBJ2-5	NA	TGTGCCAGCTCACCGAAGGCTGAGACCCAGTACTTC	CASSPKAETQYF
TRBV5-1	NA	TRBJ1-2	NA	TGCGCCAGCAGCTTGGACAGTGGATACTCTAACTATGGCTACACCTTC	CASSLDSGYSNYGYTF
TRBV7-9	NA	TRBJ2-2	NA	TGTGCCAGCAGCTTAGAGAACAGGGAATTGGCCGGGGAGCTGTTTTTT	CASSLENRELAGELFF
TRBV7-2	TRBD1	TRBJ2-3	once	TGTGCCAGCAGACCAACAGGGGGCAGCACAGATACGCAGTATTTT	CASRPTGGSTDTQYF
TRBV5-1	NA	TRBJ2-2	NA	TGCGCCAGCAGCTCCAGGGTGGCGAACACCGGGGAGCTGTTTTTT	CASSSRVANTGELFF
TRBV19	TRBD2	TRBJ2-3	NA	TGTGCCAGTAGCAAGACTAGCAACCTGCTGTCTACGCAGTATTTT	CASSKTSNLLSTQYF
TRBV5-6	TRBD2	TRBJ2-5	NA	TGTGCCAGCAGCCCCGGACTAGCGGTGTGGGAGACCCAGTACTTC	CASSPGLAVWETQYF
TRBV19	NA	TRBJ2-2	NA	TGTGCCAGTAGTAATCAGGGTCCTTGGTCACCCGGGGAGCTGTTTTTT	CASSNQGPWSPGELFF
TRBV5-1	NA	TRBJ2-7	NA	TGCGCCAGCAGCTTGTTAGCGGCGCGGACAGAGTCCTACGAGCAGTACTTC	CASSLLAARTESYEQYF
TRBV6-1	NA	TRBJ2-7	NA	TGTGCCAGCAGCAGCGAACCGTCCTACGAGCAGTACTTC	CASSSEPSYEQYF
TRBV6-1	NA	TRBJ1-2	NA	TGTGCCAGCAGTGACACTCCCTATGGCTACACCTTC	CASSDTPYGYTF
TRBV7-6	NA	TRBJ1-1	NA	TGTGCCAGCAGCTTATCCCCTTTGGGCACTGAAGCTTTCTTT	CASSLSPLGTEAFF
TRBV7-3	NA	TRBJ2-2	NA	TGTGCCAGCAGCTTAAATACCTACACCGGGGAGCTGTTTTTT	CASSLNTYTGELFF
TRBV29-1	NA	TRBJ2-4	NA	TGCAGCGTTGAAAGAGGAGGGGATCCCGAGTTC	CSVERGGDPEF
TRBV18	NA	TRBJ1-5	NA	TGTGCCAGCTCACCCCTTGGGGCCACCGGAGAGCCCCAGCATTTT	CASSPLGATGEPQHF
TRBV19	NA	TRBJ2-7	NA	TGTGCCAGTAGTATAGTTCAGGGACCCTACGAGCAGTACTTC	CASSIVQGPYEQYF